This T cell receptor beta chain was found in a study of cytomegalovirus exposure and HLA in healthy donors. Use of 60 Vbeta and 13 Jbeta primers characterized the PCR. Method: immunoSEQ multiplex PCR; TCRdb's copy keeps in-frame clones and lacks some. Seen here are under 200,000 clones, about 80% observed once, and the top ten hold approximately 0.55%. There are 14 residues in the CDR3. In germline, CDR1 is MGHRA, CDR2 YSYEKL. Trimming cost V 0 bases and J 4 bases, with 7 bases left between them. The specimen was PBMCs. The chain has TRBV4-1 and TRBJ1-5; unclear D gene. The source is a woman between 50 and 59 years old in good health and CMV-seronegative. The DNA of the CDR3 is TGCGCCAGCAGCCAAGATCGTTTAAATCAGCCCCAGCATTTT. It translates to CASSQDRLNQPQHF.